The sequence of this TCR beta chain was determined in a study of blood T cell repertoires in COVID-19. This clone is a singleton in its sample. Sequenced by immunoSEQ multiplex PCR; TCRdb stores in-frame clones only, minus some. The table records tens of thousands of clones, almost 85% of them present only once. J was trimmed by 5 bases and V by 3 bases; bases with no gene match: 12. The CDR3 totals 16 residues. Germline CDR1 is LNHDA and CDR2 is SQIVND (reference sequence). The rearrangement joins TRBV19 to TRBJ1-2; 7 bases map to TRBD1. The sequence derives from a human donor in a cohort sampled during active COVID-19. Sequencing was done on a sample of peripheral blood. The CDR3 nucleotides are TGTGCCAGTAGTATCGATTTCCTGGCCAGGGGGTATGGCTACACCTTC. Translation: CASSIDFLARGYGYTF.